The 14 T cell receptor beta chains given below trace back to one sample, sequenced in a study of T cells in Graves' hyperthyroidism and ophthalmopathy. The CDR3 regions of TCR beta were amplified from RNA transcripts. TCR CDR3 regions were first amplified by RT-PCR with HTBI primers. TCRdb reprocessed the multiplex PCR reads via MiXCR and lists one record per CDR3 protein. The sample lists a few hundred thousand distinct CDR3 sequences; 35% to 55% were seen once. The specimen sequenced was peripheral blood or thyroid tissue (not recorded which). The receptors here all came from a woman younger than 35 with Graves' hyperthyroidism.

The table lists this clonotype with many counts. V and J are TRBV12-3 or TRBV12-4 and TRBJ1-2; D ambiguous. CDR3 size: 16 residues. The ends were cut back, 4 bases at V and 4 bases at J, with 19 bases in the middle. The CDR3 region is CASSSRSPLPLYGYTF. CDR3 bases: TGTGCCAGCAGTTCCCGCAGCCCACTTCCCCTCTATGGCTACACCTTC.

This chain uses TRBV5-1 with TRBJ1-2, with a weak D call TRBD1 (6 bases). CDR3 length: 16 residues. Germline lookup yields CDR1 SGHRS and CDR2 YFSETQ. Trimming cost V 0 bases and J 3 bases, with 15 bases left between them. This CDR3 is CASSLASEGDDYGYTF. The CDR3 DNA is TGCGCCAGCAGCTTGGCTAGCGAGGGGGACGACTATGGCTACACCTTC.

The chain has TRBV2 and TRBJ2-2; 8 nucleotides line up with TRBD1. J gave up 3 bases and V 4 bases, and 7 bases lay outside the gene matches. The CDR3 runs 16 residues. Per the germline V gene, CDR1 is SNHLY and CDR2 is FYNNEI. This chain's CDR3 is CASSATRGLDTGELFF. CDR3 DNA sequence: TGTGCCAGCAGTGCTACCAGGGGGCTAGACACCGGGGAGCTGTTTTTT.

Ten or more counts support this clonotype. This chain connects TRBV7-3 to TRBJ2-7; TRBD2 is a possible D gene (5 bases). The germline V gene encodes CDR1 SGHTA and CDR2 FQGTGA. This CDR3 contains 13 residues. Trimming removed 5 bases from V and 3 bases from J, with 11 bases in between. CDR3 DNA: TGTGCCAGCAGCCAGGACTCCAGCTACGAGCAGTACTTC. Its protein is CASSQDSSYEQYF.

This clonotype was counted ten times or more. The chain recombines TRBV7-9 with TRBJ2-5; D could derive from TRBD1 or TRBD2 (6 bases each). Trimming took 9 bases from V and 5 from J, leaving 19 bases between them. The CDR3 sequence is 14 residues long. The germline V gene encodes CDR1 SEHNR and CDR2 FQNEAQ (reference sequence). CDR3 loop: CASAPRGGQETQYF. As DNA, the CDR3 is TGTGCCAGTGCCCCACGTGGGGGGCAGGAGACCCAGTACTTC.

The genes are TRBV7-6 and TRBJ1-1; 7 nucleotides line up with TRBD1. Unmatched junction bases numbered 4, after V lost 5 bases and J lost 7 bases. CDR1 and CDR2 from the germline V gene are SGHVS and FNYEAQ. The CDR3 is 12 residues long. The CDR3 here is CASSQGVNEAFF. The CDR3 DNA sequence: TGTGCCAGCAGCCAGGGGGTCAATGAAGCTTTCTTT.

This clonotype was recorded many times. This chain connects TRBV9 to TRBJ1-6; D not certain. The CDR3 loop spans 17 amino acids. The germline gives CDR1 SGDLS, CDR2 YYNGEE. Between the trimmed V and J ends, which lost 0 bases and 7 bases, there was a span of 17 bases. For the CDR3, the DNA is TGTGCCAGCAGCGTAGCCCCTGGTGGCGCGGCCAATTCACCCCTCCACTTT. Its translation is CASSVAPGGAANSPLHF.

Ten or more counts support this clonotype. This chain uses TRBV4-2 with TRBJ1-5; 7 nucleotides line up with TRBD1. The CDR3 totals 18 residues. CDR1 and CDR2 from the germline V gene are LGHNA and YNFKEQ. V lost 1 base, J lost 4 bases, and 13 bases stayed unmatched. CDR3 residues: CASSQVVLSGTANQPQHF. CDR3 DNA sequence: TGTGCCAGCAGCCAAGTCGTACTCTCCGGGACAGCTAATCAGCCCCAGCATTTT.

This chain uses TRBV4-3 with TRBJ2-7, with 7 bases aligning to TRBD1. The CDR3 length is 16 residues. V trimming: 3 bases; J trimming: 0 bases; junction bases outside the gene matches: 8. Germline V lookup: CDR1 LGHNA, CDR2 YSLEER. CDR3 protein: CASSQYRGESSYEQYF. The DNA of the CDR3 is TGCGCCAGCAGCCAGTACAGGGGAGAGAGCTCCTACGAGCAGTACTTC.

The chain has TRBV4-1 and TRBJ1-1; TRBD1 might be the D (6 bases). Per germline, CDR1 MGHRA and CDR2 YSYEKL. The CDR3 totals 19 residues. V shed 4 bases and J shed 3 bases, with 27 bases lying between them. This CDR3 is CASSPPGTLTKEGDTEAFF. The DNA of the CDR3 is TGCGCCAGCAGCCCCCCAGGGACATTAACAAAGGAAGGAGACACTGAAGCTTTCTTT.

CDR3: CAITGTALYEQYF. The DNA for the CDR3 is TGTGCCATAACCGGGACCGCACTATACGAGCAGTACTTC. The V call is TRBV10-3, the J call TRBJ2-7; D assignment may be TRBD1 or TRBD2 (5 bases each). The germline V gene has CDR1 ENHRY and CDR2 SYGVKD. Between the trimmed V and J ends, which lost 9 bases and 4 bases, there was a span of 16 bases. The CDR3 loop spans 13 amino acids.

This clonotype has just one count. This may be a read error, as it is one base from a much larger clone. The V and J genes are TRBV12-3 or TRBV12-4 and TRBJ1-2; the D gene is possibly TRBD1 (5 bases). This CDR3 has 15 amino acids. The V end was cut by 6 bases, the J end by 1 base, with 15 bases between. DNA for the CDR3: TGTGCCAGCAGACCCGGGGCAGGTCTTAACTATGGCTACACCTTC. This sequence encodes CASRPGAGLNYGYTF.

This clonotype was counted at least ten times. The V and J genes are TRBV7-3 and TRBJ1-2, with 8 nucleotides matching TRBD1. There are 15 residues in the CDR3. With V trimmed by 5 bases and J by 4 bases, 9 bases remained unmatched. The germline V gene has CDR1 SGHTA and CDR2 FQGTGA. The CDR3 reads CASSGGTGMLYGYTF. The CDR3 bases are TGTGCCAGCAGCGGGGGGACAGGCATGCTCTATGGCTACACCTTC. The whole variable domain, remainder taken from reference TRBV7-3 and TRBJ1-2, is GAGVSQTPSNKVTEKGKYVELRCDPISGHTALYWYRQSLGQGPEFLIYFQGTGAADDSGLPNDRFFAVRPEGSVSTLKIQRTERGDSAVYLCASSGGTGMLYGYTFGSGTRLTVV.

At least ten counts were recorded for this clonotype. The chain carries TRBV7-9 and TRBJ1-2; TRBD1 might be the D (5 bases). This CDR3 has 15 residues. Trimming removed 4 bases at V and 6 bases at J, with 18 bases between. Germline loops: CDR1 SEHNR, CDR2 FQNEAQ (reference sequence). As DNA, the CDR3 is TGTGCCAGCAGCTATCTCGACGGGACGGGAAATGGCTACACCTTC. Its protein product is CASSYLDGTGNGYTF.